Shown below are 26 T cell receptor beta chains from a single sample sequenced in a study of T cell responses to AZD1222 COVID-19 vaccine. Profiled with immunoSEQ multiplex PCR; TCRdb holds only in-frame clones, not every one. The sample lists about 100,000 clones, around 87% occurring once. The sample consisted of peripheral blood, taken on day 0 of MenACWY control vaccination. The source of these receptors is an adult in good health.

The chain recombines TRBV6-5 with TRBJ2-7; D possibly corresponds to TRBD1 (6 bases). Germline-derived CDR1 and CDR2 are MNHEY and SVGAGI. The V gene lost 7 bases and the J gene lost 2 bases, with 15 bases spanning the gap. The CDR3 totals 14 residues. The DNA for the CDR3 is TGTGCCAGCACCCCCACCGGACAGACCTACGAGCAGTACTTC. Translating it yields CASTPTGQTYEQYF.

V gene TRBV5-1 combines with J gene TRBJ1-1, with TRBD1 as a possible D gene (6 bases). This CDR3 comprises 12 residues. The V end was cut by 6 bases, the J end by 5 bases, with 11 bases between. CDR1 and CDR2 from the germline V gene are SGHRS and YFSETQ. CDR3 region: CASKGTWTEAFF. The CDR3 region has the DNA TGCGCCAGCAAAGGGACATGGACTGAAGCTTTCTTT.

The CDR3 nucleotides are TGTGCCAGCAGGTCGGGACAGGGATATCGGGGAGGAGAGACCCAGTACTTC. Translated: CASRSGQGYRGGETQYF. This chain links TRBV7-9 with TRBJ2-5; 9 bases map to TRBD1. The CDR3 extends over 17 amino acids. J was trimmed by 4 bases and V by 6 bases; bases with no gene match: 15. CDR1 is SEHNR and CDR2 is FQNEAQ in the germline V gene (reference sequence).

The CDR3 here is CASRGGDSLHYEQFF. CDR3 nucleotide sequence: TGTGCCAGCAGAGGTGGGGACTCCCTCCACTATGAGCAGTTCTTC. The chain joins TRBV2 to TRBJ2-1; a possible D gene is TRBD2 (6 bases). CDR1 is SNHLY, CDR2 FYNNEI, per germline. This CDR3 region has 15 residues. V was trimmed by 6 bases and J by 8 bases, leaving 20 bases between them. The full variable domain, with the rest looked up from reference TRBV2 and TRBJ2-1, is EPEVTQTPSHQVTQMGQEVILRCVPISNHLYFYWYRQILGQKVEFLVSFYNNEISEKSEIFDDQFSVERPDGSNFTLKIRSTKLEDSAMYFCASRGGDSLHYEQFFGPGTRLTVL.

The gene calls are TRBV5-5 and TRBJ1-6; 7 bases agree with TRBD1. Trimming cost V 1 base and J 7 bases; bases outside gene matches: 14. The CDR3 is 18 residues long. Germline V CDR1 and CDR2: SGHKS, YYEKEE (reference sequence). DNA of the CDR3: TGTGCCAGCAGCTTGAGTGGGACAGCAGCTACTTCGAATTCACCCCTCCACTTT. It yields the protein CASSLSGTAATSNSPLHF.

This clone was counted between two and nine times. V usage is TRBV5-6 and J usage is TRBJ2-3; tentatively, D is TRBD1 (6 bases). The germline gives CDR1 SGHDT, CDR2 YYEEEE. This CDR3 is built from 14 residues. Trimming left V 4 bases short and J 4 bases short, with 13 bases between. CDR3 coding DNA: TGTGCCAGCAGCCTTGGGACACTCTCAGATACGCAGTATTTT. Its translation is CASSLGTLSDTQYF.

The chain is built from TRBV5-8 and TRBJ1-1, with D uncertain. The CDR3 length is 16 residues. Germline V gene data show CDR1 as SGHTS and CDR2 as YDEGEE. Trimming took off 0 bases at V and 0 bases at J, with 12 bases between the two ends. As DNA, the CDR3 is TGTGCCAGCAGCTTGGGTAAGGGCTTCATGAACACTGAAGCTTTCTTT. Residues: CASSLGKGFMNTEAFF. The full variable domain, with the rest looked up from reference TRBV5-8 and TRBJ1-1, is EAGVTQSPTHLIKTRGQQATLRCSPISGHTSVYWYQQALGLGLQFLLWYDEGEERNRGNFPPRFSGRQFPNYSSELNVNALELEDSALYLCASSLGKGFMNTEAFFGQGTRLTVV.

The chain combines TRBV27 with TRBJ1-5, with no clear D. From germline, CDR1 is MNHEY and CDR2 SMNVEV (reference sequence). The V end lost 2 bases, the J end lost 3 bases, and 11 bases lay between the germline ends. There are 15 residues in the CDR3. CDR3 sequence reads: CASSLMGLNNQPQHF. The CDR3 coding sequence is TGTGCCAGCAGTTTAATGGGGTTGAACAATCAGCCCCAGCATTTT.

This clone was counted a few times. This chain uses TRBV5-1 with TRBJ2-7; 8 bases map to TRBD1. Unmatched junction bases numbered 21, after V lost 1 base and J lost 6 bases. This CDR3 has 19 amino acids. CDR1 and CDR2 (germline): SGHRS, YFSETQ. The CDR3 coding sequence is TGCGCCAGCAGCTTGATGATTCGGACAGGGACTCTAAAAGTATCCGAGCAGTACTTC. It translates to CASSLMIRTGTLKVSEQYF.

The chain is built from TRBV18 and TRBJ2-1; 12 bases match TRBD2. The germline CDR1 and CDR2 sequences are KGHSH and LQKENI. J was trimmed by 7 bases and V by 6 bases; bases with no gene match: 7. The CDR3 sequence is 15 residues long. The CDR3 loop reads CASSRLAGASNEQFF. In nucleotides, the CDR3 is TGTGCCAGCTCGCGACTAGCGGGAGCAAGTAATGAGCAGTTCTTC.

V and J are TRBV5-6 and TRBJ2-1; tentatively, D is TRBD1 (6 bases). Looked up from germline, CDR1 is SGHDT and CDR2 is YYEEEE. Trimming shortened V by 1 base and J by 4 bases, and 12 bases separated the two germline ends. This CDR3 is built from 15 residues. The CDR3 spells CASSLTFRGYNEQFF. In DNA form, the CDR3 reads TGTGCCAGCAGCTTGACGTTCAGGGGATACAATGAGCAGTTCTTC.

This chain connects TRBV15 to TRBJ1-4, with D possibly TRBD1 on 6 matching bases. The V end was cut by 0 bases, the J end by 1 base, with 6 bases between. This CDR3 has 15 residues. CDR1 LNHNV and CDR2 YYDKDF come from the germline V gene (reference sequence). CDR3 nucleotides: TGTGCCACCAGCAGAGACAGGGGAACTAATGAAAAACTGTTTTTT. It translates to CATSRDRGTNEKLFF.

The chain couples TRBV18 to TRBJ2-1; D gene ambiguous. Trimming took 0 bases from V and 8 from J, leaving 14 bases between them. Germline CDR1 and CDR2: KGHSH and LQKENI. This CDR3 has 15 amino acids. CDR3 protein: CASSPPKASGDEQFF. CDR3 sequence (DNA): TGTGCCAGCTCACCACCCAAGGCCTCGGGTGATGAGCAGTTCTTC.

CDR3 in DNA: TGTGCCAGCAGCTTAGGTCGGCTCTCCTACGAGCAGTACTTC. Amino acids: CASSLGRLSYEQYF. J is TRBJ2-7 and V is TRBV7-2; D remains ambiguous. CDR1 and CDR2 (germline): SGHTA, FQGNSA. The V end was cut by 1 base, the J end by 0 bases, with 7 bases between. The CDR3 runs 14 residues.

A few counts support this clone. The same CDR3 also results from other DNA sequences found in this sample. V is TRBV12-3 or TRBV12-4 and J is TRBJ2-7; D not resolved. The V and J ends lost 1 base and 6 bases respectively, with 7 bases between them. CDR3 length: 12 residues. The CDR3 nucleotides read TGTGCCAGCAGTTTAGTAGGGTTCGAGCAGTACTTC. Amino acid sequence: CASSLVGFEQYF.

V gene TRBV9 combines with J gene TRBJ2-2; 11 bases are shared with TRBD1. The CDR3 spans 15 residues. Germline V gene lookup returns CDR1 SGDLS and CDR2 YYNGEE. J gave up 4 bases and V 4 bases, and 3 bases lay outside the gene matches. The CDR3 region is CASSPGTGGTGELFF. The CDR3 DNA reads TGTGCCAGCAGCCCAGGGACAGGGGGCACCGGGGAGCTGTTTTTT.

CDR3 nucleotides: TGTGCCAGCACTCCGGGACAGGAAACCTACGAGCAGTACTTC. Protein sequence: CASTPGQETYEQYF. This chain connects TRBV28 to TRBJ2-7; 8 bases are a match to TRBD1. CDR1 is MDHEN, CDR2 SYDVKM, per germline. The CDR3 runs 14 residues. J was trimmed by 2 bases and V by 7 bases; bases with no gene match: 7. The full variable domain, with the rest looked up from reference TRBV28 and TRBJ2-7, is DVKVTQSSRYLVKRTGEKVFLECVQDMDHENMFWYRQDPGLGLRLIYFSYDVKMKEKGDIPEGYSVSREKKERFSLILESASTNQTSMYLCASTPGQETYEQYFGPGTRLTVT.

The chain is built from TRBV27 and TRBJ1-5; 11 bases are shared with TRBD1. Germline V CDR1 and CDR2: MNHEY, SMNVEV (reference sequence). This CDR3 has 16 residues. The V gene end was trimmed by 6 bases and the J gene end by 4 bases; junction bases not matched to a gene: 8. CDR3 bases: TGTGCCAGCAGGCGGACAGGGGGCGTTGGAAATCAGCCCCAGCATTTT. Amino acids: CASRRTGGVGNQPQHF.

The chain recombines TRBV19 with TRBJ2-7, with 9 bases fitting TRBD1. This CDR3 is built from 15 residues. Germline V gene sequence: CDR1 LNHDA, CDR2 SQIVND (reference sequence). V lost 5 bases to trimming and J lost 6 bases; unmatched junction nucleotides: 11. Here the CDR3 DNA reads TGTGCCAGTAGTTCCGGGACAGGGTACGGCCGCGAGCAGTACTTC. It specifies CASSSGTGYGREQYF.

This sequence joins TRBV6-4 and TRBJ2-3; 13 bases are a match to TRBD2. This CDR3 is 14 amino acids long. The trim removed 5 bases at V and 10 bases at J, leaving 6 bases unmatched. Germline values: CDR1 MRHNA, CDR2 SNTAGT. The CDR3 nucleotides are TGTGCCAGCAGTCTCGGACTAGCGGGGGATGCGCAGTATTTT. Translated, it gives CASSLGLAGDAQYF.

The genes are TRBV2 and TRBJ2-7; the D gene is possibly TRBD1 (7 bases). The CDR3 has 14 residues. The germline CDR1 and CDR2 sequences are SNHLY and FYNNEI. The V gene lost 7 bases and the J gene lost 6 bases, with 19 bases spanning the gap. In DNA, the CDR3 is TGTGCCAGCAAGACAGGGCAGGGGGGACGCGAGCAGTACTTC. It encodes CASKTGQGGREQYF.

V gene TRBV28 combines with J gene TRBJ2-7; D is undetermined. Germline V lookup: CDR1 MDHEN, CDR2 SYDVKM. The length of the CDR3 is 13 residues. V shed 10 bases and J shed 1 base, with 14 bases lying between them. CDR3 bases: TGTGCCATCAACAAACCCACATCCTACGAGCAGTACTTC. Its protein is CAINKPTSYEQYF.

The genes are TRBV18 and TRBJ2-7; TRBD2 matches at 7 bases. CDR1 is KGHSH and CDR2 is LQKENI in the germline V gene. The junction had 3 bases not matched to a gene; V was cut back by 3 bases and J by 1 base. CDR3 length: 14 residues. The CDR3: CASSPGGGSYEQYF. In DNA form, the CDR3 reads TGTGCCAGCTCACCGGGGGGGGGTTCCTACGAGCAGTACTTC.

The chain carries TRBV7-6 and TRBJ1-6, with TRBD1 identical over 9 bases. V trimming: 11 bases; J trimming: 9 bases; junction bases outside the gene matches: 8. Germline values: CDR1 SGHVS, CDR2 FNYEAQ. This CDR3 contains 13 residues. The CDR3 reads CAVQGASGSPLHF. The CDR3, as DNA: TGTGCCGTACAGGGGGCCAGCGGTTCACCCCTCCACTTT.

The chain employs TRBV20-1 and TRBJ2-7; maybe TRBD1 (6 bases). This CDR3 comprises 13 residues. Between the trimmed V and J ends, which lost 3 bases and 2 bases, there was a span of 11 bases. Germline assignment: CDR1 DFQATT and CDR2 SNEGSKA (reference sequence). CDR3 coding DNA: TGCAGTGCTAGTGCAGGGGAAGCCTACGAGCAGTACTTC. Its protein is CSASAGEAYEQYF.

This chain uses TRBV29-1 with TRBJ1-1; weak D call: TRBD1 (6 bases). Looked up from germline, CDR1 is SQVTM and CDR2 is ANQGSEA. V was cut by 8 bases and J by 1 base, with 11 bases left in between. The CDR3 length is 12 residues. CDR3 in amino acids: CSTGFGNTEAFF. The DNA of the CDR3 is TGCAGCACAGGGTTTGGGAACACTGAAGCTTTCTTT.